This T cell receptor (beta chain) was captured by sequencing in a study of molecular identifiers for immune sequencing clone quantification. Overall study context: Naive CD8 RNA (approximately 20,000 or 100,000 cells) was divided into five aliquots, with four sequenced.

Each library that profiled naive CD8 cells came from around 20,000 to 990,000 sorted cells with 10%, 30% or 50% RNA. Methods described previously, with TCR primers listed, were used for bulk TCR libraries. TCRdb reprocessed the PCR reads with MiXCR, giving one entry per CDR3 protein. The repertoire consists of roughly 300,000 distinct CDR3 sequences, with about 23% occurring once and the leading ten covering 0.65% to 0.75%. This sequence originates from a human donor in good health. Some libraries in this study had Jurkat cell RNA spiked in. Sequencing was performed on naive CD8+ T cells from blood, with Jurkat cell RNA spiked in. The subset denotes: FACS-sorted CD8+CD4-CCR7+CD45RA+ naive T cells.

The CDR3 coding sequence is TGTGCCAGCAGTTCGGTAGCGGAGGAGTCCTACGAGCAGTACTTC. Translation: CASSSVAEESYEQYF. V gene TRBV6-2 or TRBV6-3 combines with J gene TRBJ2-7, with D perhaps TRBD2 (6 bases). In germline, CDR1 is MNHEY, CDR2 SVGEGT. V was pared by 4 bases and J by 1 base, with 14 bases between. The length of the CDR3 is 15 residues.